This T cell receptor beta chain appears in the sequencing data of a study of chemoradiotherapy in HPV16-positive cancers. Study-wide findings and caveats: Candidate HPV-specific clones and E7-related TCR motifs grew in tumor during treatment.

On this clone itself: The antigen is undetermined.

The V gene lost 4 bases and the J gene lost 0 bases, with 3 bases spanning the gap. CDR3 length equals 11 residues. CDR1 and CDR2 from the germline V gene are SQVTM and ANQGSEA. Repertoires were generated with immunoSEQ multiplex PCR, while TCRdb's copy carries only in-frame clones and drops some. Of more than 10,000 clones listed, approximately 86% are singletons. Samples were taken several times over chemoradiotherapy. Sequences were derived from blood, sampled from a patient who underwent chemoradiotherapy. The receptor was derived from a human donor with HPV-associated anogenital cancer. The chain combines TRBV29-1 with TRBJ1-1; D not resolved. CDR3 region: CSVGMNTEAFF. For the CDR3, the DNA is TGCAGCGTTGGGATGAACACTGAAGCTTTCTTT.